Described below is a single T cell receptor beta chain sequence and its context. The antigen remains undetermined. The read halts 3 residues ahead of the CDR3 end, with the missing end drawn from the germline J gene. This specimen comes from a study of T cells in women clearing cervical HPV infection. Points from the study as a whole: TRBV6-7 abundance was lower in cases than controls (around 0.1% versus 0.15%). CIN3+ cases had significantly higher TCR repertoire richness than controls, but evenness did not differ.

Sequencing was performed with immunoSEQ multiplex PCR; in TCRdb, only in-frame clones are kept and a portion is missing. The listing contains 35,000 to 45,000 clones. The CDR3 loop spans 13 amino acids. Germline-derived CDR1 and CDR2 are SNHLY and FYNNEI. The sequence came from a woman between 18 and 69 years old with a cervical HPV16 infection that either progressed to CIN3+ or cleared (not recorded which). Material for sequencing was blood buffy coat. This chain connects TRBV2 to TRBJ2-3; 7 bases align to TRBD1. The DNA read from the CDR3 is TGTGCCAGCACCGGACAGGCCGGGGAGACG. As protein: CASTGQAGET. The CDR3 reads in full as CASTGQAGETQYF.